This T cell receptor (beta chain) was sequenced in a study of shared clonotypes between healthy human individuals. The V gene's germline CDR1 is GTSNPN and CDR2 SVGIG (reference sequence). There are 13 residues in the CDR3. V shed 4 bases and J shed 3 bases, with 12 bases lying between them. The run depth of the assay was deep. Ten immunoSEQ deep assay plates were used to sequence the DNA of unsorted PBMCs. Here immunoSEQ multiplex PCR was the method, and the copy in TCRdb shows in-frame clones only, minus some. The sample carries some 470,000 clones, 70% to 80% recorded once. The TCR comes from a woman aged 40 to 49 in good health. Some clones in this sample may be carry-over from other donors' samples. The sequenced material came from PBMCs. V gene TRBV30 combines with J gene TRBJ1-1; possibly TRBD1 for D (5 bases). The CDR3 nucleotides read TGTGCCTGGAATGATCGGGGGGACACTGAAGCTTTCTTT. Its protein product is CAWNDRGDTEAFF.